This T cell receptor beta chain was found in a study of vaccination and CD4 T cells after COVID-19. For the study at large: There were six male and four female convalescents, and two of them were Hispanic. Overlapping spike peptides of SARS-CoV-2, HCoV-NL63, HCoV-OC43 and HCoV-229E stimulated the cells.

The Oncomine TCR Beta short-read assay was applied to DNA of cultured CD4+ T cells. Each CDR3 protein is one row after TCRdb ran MiXCR on the PCR reads. The sample consists of 12,000 or so distinct CDR3 sequences, around half of them appearing once. Treatment reported: roughly 10-day PBMC culture with coronavirus spike peptide pools or control peptides (ViraFEST assay). For this clonotype: As yet, its antigen is unknown.

This CDR3 contains 13 residues. From germline, CDR1 is MNHNS and CDR2 SASEGT. With 6 bases removed from V and 1 base from J, the gap between germline ends came to 9 bases. The source material was cultured CD4+ T cells from blood, sampled after SARS-CoV-2 vaccination. The receptor comes from a human donor with COVID-19. The chain uses TRBV6-1 and TRBJ1-1; no definite D call. The CDR3, as DNA: TGTGCCAGCAGACCTGCGGGGAACACTGAAGCTTTCTTT. Amino acids: CASRPAGNTEAFF.